The 6 T cell receptor beta chains listed next were all sequenced from one sample in a study of control samples from healthy donors and cancer patients. Using immunoSEQ multiplex PCR, the repertoire was profiled, and TCRdb retains in-frame clones only, with some absent. This sample yields about 120,000 clones, of which about 88% are seen a single time; 2% to 3% belongs to the top ten. Sequencing was performed on blood. These receptors were collected from a woman aged 70-85 years in good health.

The chain carries TRBV19 and TRBJ2-1, with D maybe TRBD1 (7 bases). The ends were cut back, 5 bases at V and 5 bases at J, with 16 bases in the middle. CDR3 length: 15 amino acids. Germline V gene sequence: CDR1 LNHDA, CDR2 SQIVND (reference sequence). Here the CDR3 DNA reads TGTGCCAGTAGTCCCAGATCAGGGGGGAACAATGAGCAGTTCTTC. Amino acids: CASSPRSGGNNEQFF.

J is TRBJ1-1 and V is TRBV19; D gene unclear. V lost 5 bases to trimming and J lost 0 bases, with 7 bases between them. This CDR3 is built from 13 residues. Germline lookup yields CDR1 LNHDA and CDR2 SQIVND (reference sequence). The CDR3 loop reads CASSPSLNTEAFF. The CDR3 nucleotides read TGTGCCAGTAGTCCATCACTGAACACTGAAGCTTTCTTT.

DNA of the CDR3: TGTGCCATCAGTGAGCAAAAGCAAGAGACCCAGTACTTC. The encoded protein is CAISEQKQETQYF. The chain has TRBV10-3 and TRBJ2-5; D not certain. V gave up 2 bases and J gave up 2 bases, with 6 bases separating them. There are 13 residues in the CDR3. Per germline, CDR1 ENHRY and CDR2 SYGVKD.

V usage is TRBV18 and J usage is TRBJ2-7; D remains unclear. CDR1 and CDR2 from the germline V gene are KGHSH and LQKENI. CDR3 size: 13 residues. The V gene lost 3 bases and the J gene lost 2 bases, with 8 bases spanning the gap. CDR3 bases: TGTGCCAGCTCACCGCCCAGTACCTACGAGCAGTACTTC. The encoded protein is CASSPPSTYEQYF.

The chain combines TRBV25-1 with TRBJ1-2, with D unresolved. The germline V gene has CDR1 MGHDK and CDR2 SYGVNS. The V gene lost 0 bases and the J gene lost 8 bases, with 16 bases spanning the gap. The CDR3 consists of 15 residues. The CDR3 sequence is CASSEYRGVGSGYTF. The CDR3 coding sequence is TGTGCCAGCAGTGAATACCGAGGTGTGGGGAGCGGCTACACCTTC.

The chain links TRBV23-1 to TRBJ2-2; D uncertain. TRBV23-1 is known as an ORF, though its function is uncertain. The CDR3 runs 11 residues. V was pared by 4 bases and J by 7 bases, with 4 bases between. Here the CDR3 reads CASSLHGELFF. For the CDR3, the DNA is TGCGCCAGCAGTCTCCACGGGGAGCTGTTTTTT.